This T cell receptor beta chain emerged from a study of T cells in tuberculosis. In the study overall: IGRA-negative adolescents, IGRA-positive adolescents with latent tuberculosis and adults with active tuberculosis formed this South African cohort.

Trimming took 5 bases from V and 0 from J, leaving 13 bases between them. The CDR3 runs 15 residues. Germline V gene sequence: CDR1 LGHNA, CDR2 YSLEER. Time point denoted: new active TB diagnosis, blood taken before or within 7 days of starting treatment. The assay was immunoSEQ multiplex PCR, and TCRdb's table has in-frame clones only and misses some. Of 25,000 to 35,000 clones in the sample, about 85% were seen once. This clonotype originated in an adult with tuberculosis. This chain links TRBV4-3 with TRBJ1-2; D is perhaps TRBD1 (5 bases). This specimen was PBMCs, taken at tuberculosis diagnosis. DNA of the CDR3: TGCGCCAGCAGCGAAAGACAGTCAGCTAACTATGGCTACACCTTC. This sequence encodes CASSERQSANYGYTF.